The 3 T cell receptor beta chains given below trace back to one sample, sequenced in a study of T cell changes during pregnancy in multiple sclerosis. Assay used: immunoSEQ multiplex PCR; TCRdb lists only in-frame clones, some missing. The profile shows 30,000 or so clones, roughly 87% of them singletons. The sample here was CD8+ T cells from peripheral blood mononuclear cells, taken in the third trimester of pregnancy. The receptors derive from a female donor with multiple sclerosis, enrolled in a pregnancy study.

Written as DNA, the CDR3 is TGTGCCAGCAGTCCCCAAACTACCCGGGACAGGGTTCAAACAGATACGCAGTATTTT. Protein product: CASSPQTTRDRVQTDTQYF. The V gene is TRBV27, the J gene TRBJ2-3, with 9 bases fitting TRBD1. The CDR3 is 19 residues long. Germline V gene sequence: CDR1 MNHEY, CDR2 SMNVEV (reference sequence). V shed 5 bases and J 3 bases; nucleotides not matched to a gene: 18.

V and J are TRBV27 and TRBJ2-2; 14 nucleotides align to TRBD2. With V trimmed by 6 bases and J by 4 bases, 7 bases remained unmatched. Per germline, CDR1 MNHEY and CDR2 SMNVEV (reference sequence). The CDR3 loop spans 17 amino acids. Here the CDR3 DNA reads TGTGCCAGCAGCAAGACTAGCGGGAGGGCCGCCACCGGGGAGCTGTTTTTT. Its protein product is CASSKTSGRAATGELFF.

CDR3 protein: CAWSTSSGGYEQYF. The DNA of the CDR3 is TGTGCCTGGAGTACTTCAAGCGGGGGCTACGAGCAGTACTTC. This chain joins TRBV30 and TRBJ2-7, with 8 bases fitting TRBD2. The CDR3 is made up of 14 amino acids. With V trimmed by 2 bases and J by 3 bases, 6 bases remained unmatched. The germline gives CDR1 GTSNPN, CDR2 SVGIG (reference sequence).